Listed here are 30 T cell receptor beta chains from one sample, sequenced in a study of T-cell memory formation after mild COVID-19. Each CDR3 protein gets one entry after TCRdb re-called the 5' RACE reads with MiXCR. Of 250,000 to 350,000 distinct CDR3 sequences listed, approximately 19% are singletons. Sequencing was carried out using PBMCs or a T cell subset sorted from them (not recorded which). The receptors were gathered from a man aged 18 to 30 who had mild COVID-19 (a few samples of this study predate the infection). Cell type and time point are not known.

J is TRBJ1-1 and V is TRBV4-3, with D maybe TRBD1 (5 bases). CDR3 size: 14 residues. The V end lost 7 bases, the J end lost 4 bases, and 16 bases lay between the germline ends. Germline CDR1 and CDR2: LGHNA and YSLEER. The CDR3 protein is CASTPGRGGTEAFF. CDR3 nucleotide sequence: TGCGCCAGCACCCCCGGCCGGGGGGGCACTGAAGCTTTCTTT.

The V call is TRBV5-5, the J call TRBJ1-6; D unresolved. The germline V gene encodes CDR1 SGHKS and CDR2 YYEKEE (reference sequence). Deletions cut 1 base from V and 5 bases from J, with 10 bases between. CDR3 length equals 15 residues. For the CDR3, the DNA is TGTGCCAGCAGCTTGTCACACACCAATAATTCACCCCTCCACTTT. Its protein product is CASSLSHTNNSPLHF.

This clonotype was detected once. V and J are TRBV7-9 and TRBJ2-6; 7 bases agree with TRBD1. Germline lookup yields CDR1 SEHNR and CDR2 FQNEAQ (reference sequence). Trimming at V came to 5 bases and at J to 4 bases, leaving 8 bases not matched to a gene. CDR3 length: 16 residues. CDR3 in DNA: TGTGCCAGCAGCCAAGACAGGGTGGTAGGGGCCAACGTCCTGACTTTC. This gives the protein CASSQDRVVGANVLTF. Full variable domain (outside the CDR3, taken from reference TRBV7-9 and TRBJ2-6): DTGVSQNPRHKITKRGQNVTFRCDPISEHNRLYWYRQTLGQGPEFLTYFQNEAQLEKSRLLSDRFSAERPKGSFSTLEIQRTEQGDSAMYLCASSQDRVVGANVLTFGAGSRLTVL.

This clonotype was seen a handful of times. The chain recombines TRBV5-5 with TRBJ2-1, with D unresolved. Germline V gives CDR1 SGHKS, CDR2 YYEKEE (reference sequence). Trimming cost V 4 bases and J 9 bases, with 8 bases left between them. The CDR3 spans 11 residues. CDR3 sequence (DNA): TGTGCCAGCAGCCAGCTGGCTGAGCAGTTCTTC. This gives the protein CASSQLAEQFF.

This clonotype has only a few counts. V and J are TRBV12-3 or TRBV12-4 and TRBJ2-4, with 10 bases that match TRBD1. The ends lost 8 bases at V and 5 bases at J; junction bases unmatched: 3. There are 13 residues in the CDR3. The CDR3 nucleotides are TGTGCCAGCCTCGGGACAGGGGAAAACATTCAGTACTTC. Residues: CASLGTGENIQYF.

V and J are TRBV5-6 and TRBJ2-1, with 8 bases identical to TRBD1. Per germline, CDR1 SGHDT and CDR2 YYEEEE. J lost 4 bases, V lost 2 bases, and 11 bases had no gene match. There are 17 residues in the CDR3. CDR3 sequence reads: CASSFPVQGAEYNEQFF. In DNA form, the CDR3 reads TGTGCCAGCAGCTTTCCTGTGCAGGGGGCGGAGTACAATGAGCAGTTCTTC.

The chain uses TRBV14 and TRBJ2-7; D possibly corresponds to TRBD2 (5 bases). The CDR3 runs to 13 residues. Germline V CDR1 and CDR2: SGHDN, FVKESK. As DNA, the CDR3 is TGTGCCAGCAGCCCCGGGCAGGTCGGGGAGCAGAACGTC. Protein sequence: CASSPGQVGEQNV.

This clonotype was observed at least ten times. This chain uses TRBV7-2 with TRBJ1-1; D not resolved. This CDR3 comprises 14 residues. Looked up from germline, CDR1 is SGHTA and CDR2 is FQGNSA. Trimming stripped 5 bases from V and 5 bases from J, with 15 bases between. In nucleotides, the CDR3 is TGTGCCAGCAGCGCTAAGCGGGGAGAGACTGAAGCTTTCTTT. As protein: CASSAKRGETEAFF.

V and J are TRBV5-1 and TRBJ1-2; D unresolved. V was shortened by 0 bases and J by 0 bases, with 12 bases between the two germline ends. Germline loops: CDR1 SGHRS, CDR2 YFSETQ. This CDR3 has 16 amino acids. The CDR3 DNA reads TGCGCCAGCAGCTTGGAAGGCGGGGTTTCTAACTATGGCTACACCTTC. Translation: CASSLEGGVSNYGYTF.

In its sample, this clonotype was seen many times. The CDR3 is CASSDGGTQYF. Here the CDR3 DNA reads TGCGCCAGCAGTGATGGGGGTACGCAGTATTTT. This chain connects TRBV10-2 to TRBJ2-3, with D possibly being TRBD1 or TRBD2 (5 bases each). The CDR3 has 11 residues. Germline V gene data show CDR1 as WSHSY and CDR2 as SAAADI. V shed 3 bases and J shed 8 bases, with 6 bases lying between them.

CDR3 sequence: CASSPGLAGPDTQYF. DNA for the CDR3: TGCGCCAGCAGCCCGGGACTAGCGGGGCCAGATACGCAGTATTTT. The J gene is TRBJ2-3, the V gene TRBV4-3; 13 bases fit TRBD2. CDR1 LGHNA and CDR2 YSLEER come from the germline V gene. The CDR3 sequence is 15 residues long. Trimming removed 4 bases from V and 4 bases from J; junction bases left unmatched: 2.

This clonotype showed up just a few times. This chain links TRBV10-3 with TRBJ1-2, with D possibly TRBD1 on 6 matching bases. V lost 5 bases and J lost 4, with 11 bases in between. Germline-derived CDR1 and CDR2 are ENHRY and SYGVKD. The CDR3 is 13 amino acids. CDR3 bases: TGTGCCATCAGTAGGGACACCTTCTATGGCTACACCTTC. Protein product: CAISRDTFYGYTF.

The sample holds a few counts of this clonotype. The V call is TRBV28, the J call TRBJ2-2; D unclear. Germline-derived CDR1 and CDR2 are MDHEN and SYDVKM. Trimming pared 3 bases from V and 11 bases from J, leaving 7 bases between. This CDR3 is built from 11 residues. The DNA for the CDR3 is TGTGCCAGCAGTTTTCATGGAGAGCTGTTTTTT. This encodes CASSFHGELFF. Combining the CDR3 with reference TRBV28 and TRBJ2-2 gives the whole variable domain DVKVTQSSRYLVKRTGEKVFLECVQDMDHENMFWYRQDPGLGLRLIYFSYDVKMKEKGDIPEGYSVSREKKERFSLILESASTNQTSMYLCASSFHGELFFGEGSRLTVL.

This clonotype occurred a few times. The CDR3 coding sequence is TGTGCCAGCAGTTACTCGTCCGTTAATCAGCCCCAGCATTTT. Its protein is CASSYSSVNQPQHF. V gene TRBV6-5 combines with J gene TRBJ1-5; D unresolved. Germline CDR1 and CDR2: MNHEY and SVGAGI. With 0 bases removed from V and 4 bases from J, the gap between germline ends came to 7 bases. The CDR3 runs 14 residues.

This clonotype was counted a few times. The CDR3 is CSARERLATNEKLFF. The DNA of the CDR3 is TGCAGTGCTAGAGAGAGATTAGCAACTAATGAAAAACTGTTTTTT. The chain carries TRBV20-1 and TRBJ1-4, with D hard to call. CDR3 size: 15 residues. The ends were cut back, 0 bases at V and 0 bases at J, with 8 bases in the middle. Germline V CDR1 and CDR2: DFQATT, SNEGSKA (reference sequence).

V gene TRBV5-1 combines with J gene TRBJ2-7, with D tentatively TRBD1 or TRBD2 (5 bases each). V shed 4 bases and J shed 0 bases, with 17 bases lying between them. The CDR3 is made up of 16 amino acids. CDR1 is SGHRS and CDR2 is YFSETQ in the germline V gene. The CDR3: CASSGAETGYSYEQYF. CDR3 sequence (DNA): TGCGCCAGCAGCGGGGCAGAAACGGGATACTCCTACGAGCAGTACTTC.

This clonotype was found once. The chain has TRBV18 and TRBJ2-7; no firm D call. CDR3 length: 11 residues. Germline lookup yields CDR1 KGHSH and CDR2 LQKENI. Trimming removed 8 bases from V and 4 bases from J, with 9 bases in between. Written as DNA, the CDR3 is TGTGCCAGCGCTACAGAGTACGAGCAGTACGTC. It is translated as CASATEYEQYV.

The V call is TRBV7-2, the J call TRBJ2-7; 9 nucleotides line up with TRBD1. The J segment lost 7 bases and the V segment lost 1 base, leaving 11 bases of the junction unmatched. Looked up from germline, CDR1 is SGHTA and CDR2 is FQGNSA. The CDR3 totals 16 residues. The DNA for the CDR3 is TGTGCCAGCAGCTTAGGTCCCGGGACAGGGTACAGTGAGCAGTACTTC. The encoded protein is CASSLGPGTGYSEQYF.

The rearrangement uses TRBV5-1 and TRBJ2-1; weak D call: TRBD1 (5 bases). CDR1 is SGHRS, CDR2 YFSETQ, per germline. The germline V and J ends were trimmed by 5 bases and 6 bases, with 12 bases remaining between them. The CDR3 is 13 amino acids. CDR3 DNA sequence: TGCGCCAGCAGGGCAGGGAATGCCAATGAGCAGTTCTTC. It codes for CASRAGNANEQFF.

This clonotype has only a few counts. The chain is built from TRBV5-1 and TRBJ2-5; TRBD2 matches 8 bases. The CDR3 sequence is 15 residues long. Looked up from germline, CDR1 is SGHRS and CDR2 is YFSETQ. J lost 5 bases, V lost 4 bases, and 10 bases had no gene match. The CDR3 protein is CASSPGGLAGETQYF. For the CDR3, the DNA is TGCGCCAGCAGCCCGGGAGGACTAGCAGGGGAGACCCAGTACTTC.

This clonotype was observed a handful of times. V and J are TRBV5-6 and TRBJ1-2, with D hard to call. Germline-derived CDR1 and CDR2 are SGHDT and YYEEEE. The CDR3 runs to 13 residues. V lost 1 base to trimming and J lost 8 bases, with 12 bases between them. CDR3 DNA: TGTGCCAGCAGCTTGCCAGGCGCGGGCGGCTACACCTTC. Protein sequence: CASSLPGAGGYTF. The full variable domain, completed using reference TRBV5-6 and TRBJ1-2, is DAGVTQSPTHLIKTRGQQVTLRCSPKSGHDTVSWYQQALGQGPQFIFQYYEEEERQRGNFPDRFSGHQFPNYSSELNVNALLLGDSALYLCASSLPGAGGYTFGSGTRLTVV.

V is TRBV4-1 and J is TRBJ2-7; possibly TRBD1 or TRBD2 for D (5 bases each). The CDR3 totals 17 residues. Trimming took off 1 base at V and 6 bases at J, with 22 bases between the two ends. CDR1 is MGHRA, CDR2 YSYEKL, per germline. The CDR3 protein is CASSQVTPRGTSSEQYF. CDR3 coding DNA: TGCGCCAGCAGCCAAGTTACCCCCAGAGGGACCTCGAGCGAGCAGTACTTC.

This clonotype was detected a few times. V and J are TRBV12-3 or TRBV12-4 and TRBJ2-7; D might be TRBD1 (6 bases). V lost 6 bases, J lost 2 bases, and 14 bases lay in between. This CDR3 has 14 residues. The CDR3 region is CASRRDRYTYEQYF. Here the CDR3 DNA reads TGTGCCAGCAGAAGAGACAGGTATACCTACGAGCAGTACTTC.

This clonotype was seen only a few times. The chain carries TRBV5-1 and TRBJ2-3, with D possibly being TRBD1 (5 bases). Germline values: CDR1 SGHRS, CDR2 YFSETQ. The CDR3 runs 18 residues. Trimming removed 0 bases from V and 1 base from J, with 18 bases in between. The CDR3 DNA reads TGCGCCAGCAGCTTGGCAGCAGCTGGTAAGGGGCGCACAGATACGCAGTATTTT. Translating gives CASSLAAAGKGRTDTQYF.

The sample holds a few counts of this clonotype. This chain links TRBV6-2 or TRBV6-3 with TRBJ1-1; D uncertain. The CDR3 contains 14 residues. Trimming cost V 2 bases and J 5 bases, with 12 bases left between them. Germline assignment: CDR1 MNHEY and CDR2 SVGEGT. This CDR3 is CASSYPAMGTEAFF. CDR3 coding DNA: TGTGCCAGCAGTTACCCCGCAATGGGGACTGAAGCTTTCTTT.

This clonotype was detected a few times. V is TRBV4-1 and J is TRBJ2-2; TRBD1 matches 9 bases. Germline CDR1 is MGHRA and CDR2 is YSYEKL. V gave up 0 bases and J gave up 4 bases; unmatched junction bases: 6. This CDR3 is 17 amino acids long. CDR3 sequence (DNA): TGCGCCAGCAGCCAAGAGCCGGGACAGGGTATCACCGGGGAGCTGTTTTTT. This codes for CASSQEPGQGITGELFF.

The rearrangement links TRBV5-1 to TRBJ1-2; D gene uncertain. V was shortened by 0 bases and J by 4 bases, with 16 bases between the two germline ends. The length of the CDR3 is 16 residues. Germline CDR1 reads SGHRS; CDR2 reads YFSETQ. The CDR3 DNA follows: TGCGCCAGCAGCTTGGTAGGAGCCCCACCTGGCTATGGCTACACCTTC. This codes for CASSLVGAPPGYGYTF.

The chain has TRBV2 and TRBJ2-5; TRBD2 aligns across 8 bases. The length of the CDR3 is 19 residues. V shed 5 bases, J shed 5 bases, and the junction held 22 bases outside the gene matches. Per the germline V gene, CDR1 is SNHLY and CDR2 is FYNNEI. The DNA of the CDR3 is TGTGCCAGCAGTACCGGGGGGGGGTCCAAAGACCAGTCTCGCGAGACCCAGTACTTC. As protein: CASSTGGGSKDQSRETQYF.

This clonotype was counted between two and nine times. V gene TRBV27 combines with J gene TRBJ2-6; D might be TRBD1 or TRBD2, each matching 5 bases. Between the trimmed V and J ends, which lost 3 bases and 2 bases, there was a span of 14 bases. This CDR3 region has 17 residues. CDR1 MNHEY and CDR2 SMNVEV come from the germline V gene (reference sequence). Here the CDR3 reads CASSFLGPGPGANVLTF. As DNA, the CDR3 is TGTGCCAGCAGTTTCTTGGGACCGGGCCCTGGGGCCAACGTCCTGACTTTC.

The CDR3 spells CASSRSGGELFF. The CDR3 DNA sequence: TGTGCCAGCAGCCGTTCTGGCGGGGAGCTGTTTTTT. V usage is TRBV7-9 and J usage is TRBJ2-2; D call uncertain. This CDR3 has 12 residues. V was pared by 5 bases and J by 7 bases, with 8 bases between. Germline V CDR1 and CDR2: SEHNR, FQNEAQ (reference sequence).